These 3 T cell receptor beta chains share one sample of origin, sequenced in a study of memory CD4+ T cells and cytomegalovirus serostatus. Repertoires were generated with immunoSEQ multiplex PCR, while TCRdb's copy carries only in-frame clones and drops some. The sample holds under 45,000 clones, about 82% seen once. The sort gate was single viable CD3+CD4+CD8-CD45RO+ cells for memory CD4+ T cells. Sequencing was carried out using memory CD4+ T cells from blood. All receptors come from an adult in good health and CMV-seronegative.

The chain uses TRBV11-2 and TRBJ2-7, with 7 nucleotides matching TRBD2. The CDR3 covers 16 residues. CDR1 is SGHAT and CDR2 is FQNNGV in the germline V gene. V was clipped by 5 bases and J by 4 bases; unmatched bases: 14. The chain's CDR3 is CASSPIRSGGTYEQYF. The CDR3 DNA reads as TGTGCCAGCAGCCCGATTAGGTCGGGGGGTACGTACGAGCAGTACTTC.

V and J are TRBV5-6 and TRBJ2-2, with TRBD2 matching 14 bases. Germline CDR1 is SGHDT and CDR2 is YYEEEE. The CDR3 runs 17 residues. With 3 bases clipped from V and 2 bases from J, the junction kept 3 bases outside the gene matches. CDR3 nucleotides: TGTGCCAGCAGCTCGGGACTAGCGGGAGAAAACACCGGGGAGCTGTTTTTT. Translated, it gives CASSSGLAGENTGELFF.

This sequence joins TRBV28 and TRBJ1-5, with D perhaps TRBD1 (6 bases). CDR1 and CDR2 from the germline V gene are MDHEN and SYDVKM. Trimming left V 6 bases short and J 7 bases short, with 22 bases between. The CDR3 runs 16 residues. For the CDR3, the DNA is TGTGCCAGCAGGCGAGGCTACAGGGACCCTAGGCAGCCCCAGCATTTT. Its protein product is CASRRGYRDPRQPQHF.